Listed below are T cell receptor beta chains from one sample, sequenced in a study of early T cells in non-severe SARS-CoV-2 infection. Each CDR3 protein gets one entry after TCRdb re-called the 5' RACE reads with MiXCR. Among fewer than 85,000 distinct CDR3 sequences listed, about 11% were seen once. The sample here was whole blood, taken at baseline. The receptors were gathered from an adult who was a healthcare worker with PCR-confirmed SARS-CoV-2 infection or an uninfected control (not recorded which). CDR3s include the opening cysteine and the closing phenylalanine or tryptophan. The D gene is left open where the match is weak. The size of a clone is reported for some rows only, either as once, few or many, or as a class for expanded clones.

TRBJ1-6,TRBV7-6,-,many,TGTGCCAGCAGCTCCGGGACCGGTCGTAATTCACCCCTCCACTTT,CASSSGTGRNSPLHF
TRBJ1-1,TRBV11-2,-,-,TGTGCCAGCAGCCAAATACGCCGGTATAGGGCTTTCTTT,CASSQIRRYRAFF
TRBJ1-2,TRBV12-3/TRBV12-4,-,many,TGTGCCAGCAGTTTAGACAGGCTCTATGGCTACACCTTC,CASSLDRLYGYTF
TRBJ1-5,TRBV29-1,TRBD1,-,TGCAGCGTCGATACAGGGGATCAGCCCCAGCATTTT,CSVDTGDQPQHF
TRBJ1-2,TRBV12-3/TRBV12-4,-,few,TGTGCCAGCAGTGCGAGGACCGGAGAAGGAGATGGCTACACCTTC,CASSARTGEGDGYTF
TRBJ1-4,TRBV5-5,TRBD1,many,TGTGCCAGCAGCATACAGGGGGAGAGGGCGGAAAAACTGTTTTTT,CASSIQGERAEKLFF
TRBJ2-6,TRBV4-3,-,few,TGCGCCAGCAGCCAAGGTCCGACAGGTTCTGGGGCCAACGTCCTGACTTTC,CASSQGPTGSGANVLTF
TRBJ1-3,TRBV11-2,-,few,TGTGCCAGCAGCTTAGGAGAATCTGGAAACACCATATATTTT,CASSLGESGNTIYF
TRBJ1-1,TRBV14,-,-,TGTGCCAGCAGCCAACAAGACAGAAACACTGAAGCTTTCTTT,CASSQQDRNTEAFF
TRBJ2-1,TRBV6-5,-,many,TGTGCCAGCAGTCCCCGGGGAAACCCCCCCAATGAGCAGTTCTTC,CASSPRGNPPNEQFF
TRBJ2-7,TRBV20-1,-,few,TGCAGTGCAAGAGGCCCCTTCGGCTCCTACGAGCAGTACTTC,CSARGPFGSYEQYF
TRBJ2-7,TRBV20-1,-,many,TGCAGTGCTCTTTCGGGGGCACAGTCCTACGAGCAGTACTTC,CSALSGAQSYEQYF
TRBJ1-1,TRBV7-9,-,many,TGTGCCAGTGTCGATCCACGGATGAACACTGAAGCTTTCTTT,CASVDPRMNTEAFF
TRBJ2-5,TRBV29-1,TRBD1,many,TGCAGCGTTGAAGAAGACAGGGGGGAGACCCAGTACTTC,CSVEEDRGETQYF
TRBJ1-2,TRBV19,-,many,TGTGCCAGTAGTAGCGTCGTGGCTTCCTATAATGGCTACACCTTC,CASSSVVASYNGYTF
TRBJ2-7,TRBV12-3/TRBV12-4,TRBD2,-,TGTGCCAGCACTGCACGGGGGGAATCCTACAATGAGCAGTACTTC,CASTARGESYNEQYF
TRBJ1-1,TRBV7-8,-,many,TGTGCCAGCAGCTTAGCACCGAACACTGAAGCTTTCTTT,CASSLAPNTEAFF
TRBJ2-2,TRBV4-3,TRBD2,-,TGCGCCAGCAGCCAAGAAAGCCCGGGGGGGACCGGGGAGCTGTTTTTT,CASSQESPGGTGELFF
TRBJ2-6,TRBV27,-,few,TGTGCCAGCAGTAAATCGACAGGAAGGAACTCTGGGGCCAACGTCCTGACTTTC,CASSKSTGRNSGANVLTF
TRBJ1-6,TRBV4-3,-,few,TGCGCCAGCAGCCAAGATAGAAATTCACCCCTCCACTTT,CASSQDRNSPLHF
TRBJ2-5,TRBV5-6,TRBD2,-,TGTGCCAGCAGCTCACTAGCGGGACCCCAAGAGACCCAGTACTTC,CASSSLAGPQETQYF
TRBJ1-4,TRBV2,-,few,TGTGCCAGCAGTGAGGGGGCAACTAATGAAAAACTGTTTTTT,CASSEGATNEKLFF
TRBJ2-3,TRBV9,-,-,TGTGCCAGCAGCGTAGGAGGGACAGATACGCAGTATTTT,CASSVGGTDTQYF
TRBJ2-4,TRBV2,-,many,TGTGCCAGCAATCCCCCAGAGGTCCCAGGCAAAAACATTCAGTACTTC,CASNPPEVPGKNIQYF
TRBJ2-2,TRBV7-8,-,few,TGTGCCAGCAGCTTCGGGGCAGGGTGGACCGGGGAGCTGTTTTTT,CASSFGAGWTGELFF
TRBJ2-1,TRBV20-1,-,few,TGCAGTGCTAGAGATCGCCGGGCATACAATGAGCAGTTCTTC,CSARDRRAYNEQFF
TRBJ1-2,TRBV9,TRBD1,once,TGTGCCAGCAGCGTAGGACAGGGGAGGAACTATGGCTACACCTTC,CASSVGQGRNYGYTF
TRBJ1-5,TRBV6-2/TRBV6-3,TRBD1,-,TGTGCCAGCGGCCGGACAGGAGGGTACGTACTGCCCCAGCATTTT,CASGRTGGYVLPQHF
TRBJ2-7,TRBV3-1,TRBD2,few,TGTGCCAGCAGCCCATATCAGCTTATAGCGGGGGGAAGGGGGCAGTACTTC,CASSPYQLIAGGRGQYF
TRBJ1-3,TRBV7-8,-,few,TGTGCCAGCAGGGAATCCGGACTGAAAAGCTCTGGAAACACCATATATTTT,CASRESGLKSSGNTIYF
TRBJ2-3,TRBV29-1,-,-,TGCAGCGTTCTCCTTGGGGGATCGACAGATACGCAGTATTTT,CSVLLGGSTDTQYF
TRBJ1-3,TRBV5-5,TRBD1,few,TGTGCCAGCAGGGCCGAAAAGACAGGGTGGCCAAACGGGGACACCATATATTTT,CASRAEKTGWPNGDTIYF
TRBJ1-6,TRBV12-3/TRBV12-4,-,-,TGTGCCAGCAGTCCGTTCATCCTGGGGAATTCACCCCTCCACTTT,CASSPFILGNSPLHF
TRBJ2-1,TRBV7-2,-,-,TGTGCCAGCAGCCCGTTATATGAGCAGTTCTTC,CASSPLYEQFF
TRBJ1-1,TRBV7-8,-,-,TGTGCCAGCAGCCTTGGACGGAGTGAAGCTTTCTTT,CASSLGRSEAFF
TRBJ2-2,TRBV10-1,-,-,TGCGCCAGCAGTCCGGACCCAGGGTTCACCGGGGAGCTGTTTTTT,CASSPDPGFTGELFF
TRBJ1-2,TRBV20-1,TRBD1,few,TGCAGTGCTAGAAGTGACAGGGTCAAAAGTGGCTACACCTTC,CSARSDRVKSGYTF
TRBJ2-7,TRBV9,-,-,TGTGCCAGCAGCGTAGGACAACTTCTGGAGGAGCAGTACTTC,CASSVGQLLEEQYF
TRBJ2-1,TRBV24-1,-,-,TGTGCCACCAGTGACTCACAGGCGGCGAAATACAATGAGCAGTTCTTC,CATSDSQAAKYNEQFF
TRBJ1-2,TRBV5-1,-,few,TGCGCCAGCAGCCGTGACGAAAACGGCTACACCTTC,CASSRDENGYTF
TRBJ2-7,TRBV5-5,-,few,TGTGCCAGCAGTGGACAGGCGGGAGTGAGGGCCAACGAGCAGTACTTC,CASSGQAGVRANEQYF